This note documents a single T cell receptor (beta chain) sequence. Its antigen is currently unknown. The data were taken from a study of vaccination and CD4 T cells after COVID-19. In the study overall: Participants received two doses of either BNT162b2 or mRNA-1273 vaccine. Blood was drawn a median around 70 days post second dose, range 14 to 241. Overlapping SARS-CoV-2, HCoV-NL63, HCoV-OC43 and HCoV-229E spike peptides were used to stimulate cells.

At the Johns Hopkins FTIC core, DNA taken from cultured CD4+ T cells was sequenced by way of the Oncomine TCR Beta short-read assay. Cultures of CD4+ T cells served as the source for extracting genomic DNA. MiXCR, applied by TCRdb to the PCR reads, yields one record per CDR3 protein. Altogether 20,000 or so distinct CDR3 sequences are present, roughly 33% being singletons, with the ten largest covering under 15%. Germline V gene data show CDR1 as SNHLY and CDR2 as FYNNEI. This CDR3 is 15 amino acids long. J lost 6 bases, V lost 4 bases, and 4 bases had no gene match. The treatment was: approximately nine-day PBMC culture with coronavirus spike peptide pools or control peptides (ViraFEST assay).

This TCR came from a human donor with COVID-19. Material: cultured CD4+ T cells from blood. The chain links TRBV2 to TRBJ1-5, with TRBD1 identical over 12 bases. The CDR3 DNA reads TGTGCCAGCAGTGTGGGACAGGGGGCAGGTCAGCCCCAGCATTTT. Its protein product is CASSVGQGAGQPQHF.